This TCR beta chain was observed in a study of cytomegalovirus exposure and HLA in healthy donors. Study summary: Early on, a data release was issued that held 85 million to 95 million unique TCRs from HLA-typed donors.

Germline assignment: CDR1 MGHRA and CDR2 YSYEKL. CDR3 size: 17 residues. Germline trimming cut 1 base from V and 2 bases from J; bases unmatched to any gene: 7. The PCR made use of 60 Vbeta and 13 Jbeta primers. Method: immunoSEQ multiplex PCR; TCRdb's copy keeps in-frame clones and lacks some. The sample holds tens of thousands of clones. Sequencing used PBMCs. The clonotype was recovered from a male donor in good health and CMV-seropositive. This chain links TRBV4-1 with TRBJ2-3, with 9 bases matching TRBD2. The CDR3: CASSQAPSGEFTDTQYF. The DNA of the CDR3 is TGCGCCAGCAGCCAAGCTCCTAGCGGGGAATTCACAGATACGCAGTATTTT.